This TCR beta chain was captured by sequencing in a study of siplizumab effects on memory and regulatory T cells. About this clone itself: The antigen remains undetermined. One end of the junction does not line up with germline, which may come from a read error.

Clones were read by immunoSEQ multiplex PCR, and TCRdb kept only the in-frame ones, dropping some. The sample includes more than 95,000 clones, 85% to 95% seen only once; the top ten take around 0.32%. Broader study findings: In roughly 75-97% of proliferating CD4+ or CD8+ clones, a naive or memory phenotype could not be assigned. There were only a minor fraction of alloreactive clones that mapped to unstimulated subsets. Naive T cells, seemingly more diverse than memory cells, seemed major alloresponse contributors.

The sequencing sample was made of CD4+ T cells sorted from blood. This sequence was found in a human donor in good health.

The CDR3 nucleotides are TGTGCTAGCAGCTTTCAGACAGGGGCTATTAGTTACGGAAAACTGTTTTTT. Translated: CASSFQTGAISYGKLFF. This rearrangement joins TRBV7-7 to TRBJ1-4, with 8 positions matching TRBD1. CDR3 length: 17 residues. Germline V lookup: CDR1 SSHAT, CDR2 FNYEAQ (reference sequence).